This TCR beta chain was sequenced for a study of cytomegalovirus exposure and HLA in healthy donors. General study results and limits: Prior analysis indicated that the majority of TCR beta V segments exhibited productivity approximately 87% or approximately 30% of the time. The investigators catalogued 150 to 200 TCR beta chains as cytomegalovirus-associated. As a later analysis revealed, the rate of TCR association differed by HLA locus, with DRB1 most and HLA-C fewest.

Turning to this clone: The antigen is unknown.

Germline lookup yields CDR1 LNHDA and CDR2 SQIVND (reference sequence). This CDR3 spans 13 amino acids. The V and J ends lost 4 bases and 5 bases, in that order; junction bases with no gene match: 2. Amplification used 60 Vbeta primers and 13 Jbeta primers. Sequencing used immunoSEQ multiplex PCR; TCRdb keeps in-frame clones, though not all of them. The sample includes 90,000 to 130,000 clones. The source material was PBMCs. This sequence joins TRBV19 and TRBJ2-7, with 10 bases aligning to TRBD1. The TCR sequence derives from a middle-aged man in good health and CMV-seropositive. The CDR3 DNA reads TGTGCCAGTAGTACGACAGGGGGCGACGAGCAGTACTTC. Translating it yields CASSTTGGDEQYF.